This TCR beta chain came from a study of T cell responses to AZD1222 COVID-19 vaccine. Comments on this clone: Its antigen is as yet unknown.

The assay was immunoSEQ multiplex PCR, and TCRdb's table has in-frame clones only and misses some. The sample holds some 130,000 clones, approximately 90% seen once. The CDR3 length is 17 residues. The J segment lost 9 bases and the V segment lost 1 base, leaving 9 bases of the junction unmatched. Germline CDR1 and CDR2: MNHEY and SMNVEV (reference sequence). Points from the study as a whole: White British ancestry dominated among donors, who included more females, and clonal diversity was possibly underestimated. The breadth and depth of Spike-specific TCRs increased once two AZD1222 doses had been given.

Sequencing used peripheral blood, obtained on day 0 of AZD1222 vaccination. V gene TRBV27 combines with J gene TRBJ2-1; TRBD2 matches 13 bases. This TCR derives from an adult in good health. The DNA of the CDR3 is TGTGCCAGCAGTTTATTCCGGACTAGCGGGAGACGTAGTGAGCAGTTCTTC. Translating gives CASSLFRTSGRRSEQFF.